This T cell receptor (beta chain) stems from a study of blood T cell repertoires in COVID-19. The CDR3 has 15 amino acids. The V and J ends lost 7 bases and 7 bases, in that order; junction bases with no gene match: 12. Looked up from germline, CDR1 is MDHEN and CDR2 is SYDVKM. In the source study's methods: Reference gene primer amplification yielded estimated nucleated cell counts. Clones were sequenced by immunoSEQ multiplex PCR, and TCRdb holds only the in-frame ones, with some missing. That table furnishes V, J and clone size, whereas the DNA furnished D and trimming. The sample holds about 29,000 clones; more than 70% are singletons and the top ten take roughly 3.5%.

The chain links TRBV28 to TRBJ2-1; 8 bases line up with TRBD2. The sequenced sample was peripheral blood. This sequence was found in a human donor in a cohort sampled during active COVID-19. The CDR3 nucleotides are TGTGCCAGCACCCGGACTAGCCAATTTATAAATGAGCAGTTCTTC. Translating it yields CASTRTSQFINEQFF.